A single sample gave rise to the 14 T cell receptor beta chains below, sequenced in a study of blood T cell repertoires in COVID-19. Data came from immunoSEQ multiplex PCR; TCRdb stores just in-frame clones and leaves some out. The table shows about 360,000 clones, with around nine tenths occurring only once. The sample consisted of peripheral blood. The receptor source for this set is a human donor in a cohort sampled during active COVID-19.

The chain uses TRBV6-5 and TRBJ1-6, with TRBD1 matching over 7 bases. Germline CDR1 reads MNHEY; CDR2 reads SVGAGI. The CDR3 runs to 14 residues. The V gene end was trimmed by 4 bases and the J gene end by 9 bases; junction bases not matched to a gene: 6. CDR3 sequence: CASSSRQGGSPLHF. The CDR3 nucleotides are TGTGCCAGCAGTTCCCGACAGGGCGGTTCACCCCTCCACTTT.

In regard to this clone: Sequence at one end of the junction differs from germline and may be a read error. V gene TRBV3-1 (or the pseudogene TRBV3-2) combines with J gene TRBJ2-3; D is undetermined. Per the germline V gene, CDR1 is LGHDT and CDR2 is YNNKEL (reference sequence). The CDR3 has 13 residues. CDR3 in amino acids: CASSQDRVVAPRF. As DNA, the CDR3 is TGTGCCAGCAGCCAAGATCGGGTAGTCGCCCCTCGTTTT.

This clone was found once. The CDR3 coding sequence is TGTGCCAGCAGCCTGGACAGGCCTACTAGCACAGATACGCAGTATTTT. Translated: CASSLDRPTSTDTQYF. The chain links TRBV5-4 to TRBJ2-3; 7 nucleotides match TRBD1. The germline V gene has CDR1 SGHNT and CDR2 YYREEE (reference sequence). The V and J ends lost 4 bases and 0 bases, in that order; junction bases with no gene match: 8. This CDR3 has 16 residues.

V gene TRBV2 combines with J gene TRBJ1-2, with unresolved D. The V end lost 7 bases, the J end lost 5 bases, and 11 bases lay between the germline ends. Germline values: CDR1 SNHLY, CDR2 FYNNEI. The CDR3 covers 12 residues. CDR3 region: CASTQEAYGYTF. As DNA, the CDR3 is TGTGCCAGCACTCAGGAGGCTTATGGCTACACCTTC.

The gene calls are TRBV5-8 and TRBJ2-2; TRBD2 matches at 9 bases. Unmatched junction bases numbered 6, after V lost 1 base and J lost 5 bases. The germline CDR1 and CDR2 sequences are SGHTS and YDEGEE. CDR3 length: 16 amino acids. CDR3 residues: CASSLYVAGETGELFF. The CDR3 nucleotides are TGTGCCAGCAGCTTGTATGTAGCGGGGGAAACCGGGGAGCTGTTTTTT.

This chain connects TRBV5-8 to TRBJ2-2; 7 bases line up with TRBD2. This CDR3 comprises 17 residues. CDR1 and CDR2 (germline): SGHTS, YDEGEE. J lost 4 bases, V lost 4 bases, and 13 bases had no gene match. The CDR3 coding sequence is TGTGCCAGCAGCCACAATCGGGGGAGGGCGAGCACCGGGGAGCTGTTTTTT. It is translated as CASSHNRGRASTGELFF.

This chain links TRBV6-5 with TRBJ1-2; TRBD1 agrees at 8 bases. Germline V gene lookup returns CDR1 MNHEY and CDR2 SVGAGI. The CDR3 sequence is 14 residues long. Losses at the gene ends were 4 bases for V and 3 bases for J; bases not matched to a gene: 4. The CDR3 protein is CASSLDRGDYGYTF. In nucleotides, the CDR3 is TGTGCCAGCAGTTTAGACAGGGGAGACTATGGCTACACCTTC.

CDR3 DNA sequence: TGTGCCAGCGAAAGGGATCGGGCAGGGCTTAACGAGCAGTACTTC. Protein: CASERDRAGLNEQYF. The V call is TRBV2, the J call TRBJ2-7; a weak D match, TRBD1 (5 bases). CDR1 and CDR2 (germline): SNHLY, FYNNEI. Trimming stripped 8 bases from V and 5 bases from J, with 22 bases between. CDR3 length equals 15 residues.

The CDR3 DNA is TGTGCCAGTAGCCGACAGGGTCAAGACGAGCAGTACTTC. Protein product: CASSRQGQDEQYF. The V gene is TRBV19, the J gene TRBJ2-7, with TRBD1 matching over 7 bases. The V segment lost 6 bases and the J segment 5 bases; nucleotides outside the gene matches: 7. The CDR3 is 13 amino acids. Germline lookup yields CDR1 LNHDA and CDR2 SQIVND (reference sequence).

Details on this clone: Within the sample, other DNA sequences also encode this same CDR3. The genes are TRBV7-3 and TRBJ2-2; 7 nucleotides match TRBD1. Per germline, CDR1 SGHTA and CDR2 FQGTGA. This CDR3 region has 13 residues. V was clipped by 6 bases and J by 5 bases; unmatched bases: 3. The CDR3 DNA reads TGTGCCAGCAGACCACAGGGGACCGGGGAGCTGTTTTTT. This gives the protein CASRPQGTGELFF.

The chain uses TRBV19 and TRBJ2-5, with 9 bases aligning to TRBD2. There are 13 residues in the CDR3. J lost 5 bases, V lost 6 bases, and 4 bases had no gene match. From germline, CDR1 is LNHDA and CDR2 SQIVND (reference sequence). The CDR3 is CASRAGGRETQYF. The DNA for the CDR3 is TGTGCCAGTAGAGCGGGGGGCCGGGAGACCCAGTACTTC.

This clone was recorded only once. The chain combines TRBV7-2 with TRBJ2-5; possible D gene TRBD1, 6 bases. Trimming stripped 5 bases from V and 7 bases from J, with 17 bases between. This CDR3 is 14 amino acids long. Germline V gene lookup returns CDR1 SGHTA and CDR2 FQGNSA. CDR3 region: CASSQRTVEVTQYF. The CDR3 DNA follows: TGTGCCAGCAGCCAACGGACAGTGGAGGTGACCCAGTACTTC.

This sequence joins TRBV7-9 and TRBJ1-2; tentative D call: TRBD1 (6 bases). The germline V gene has CDR1 SEHNR and CDR2 FQNEAQ (reference sequence). The CDR3 extends over 14 amino acids. Trimming removed 0 bases from V and 7 bases from J, with 12 bases in between. CDR3 protein: CASSLAATGFGYTF. The CDR3 DNA sequence: TGTGCCAGCAGCTTAGCCGCGACAGGTTTTGGCTACACCTTC.

This clone has only one observation. The gene calls are TRBV9 and TRBJ2-3; D is possibly TRBD2 (6 bases). The length of the CDR3 is 16 residues. V lost 4 bases and J 1 base, leaving 16 bases between the germline ends. The germline gives CDR1 SGDLS, CDR2 YYNGEE. The CDR3 protein is CASSLHSGGGTDTQYF. CDR3 DNA: TGTGCCAGCAGCCTTCATAGCGGAGGCGGCACAGATACGCAGTATTTT.